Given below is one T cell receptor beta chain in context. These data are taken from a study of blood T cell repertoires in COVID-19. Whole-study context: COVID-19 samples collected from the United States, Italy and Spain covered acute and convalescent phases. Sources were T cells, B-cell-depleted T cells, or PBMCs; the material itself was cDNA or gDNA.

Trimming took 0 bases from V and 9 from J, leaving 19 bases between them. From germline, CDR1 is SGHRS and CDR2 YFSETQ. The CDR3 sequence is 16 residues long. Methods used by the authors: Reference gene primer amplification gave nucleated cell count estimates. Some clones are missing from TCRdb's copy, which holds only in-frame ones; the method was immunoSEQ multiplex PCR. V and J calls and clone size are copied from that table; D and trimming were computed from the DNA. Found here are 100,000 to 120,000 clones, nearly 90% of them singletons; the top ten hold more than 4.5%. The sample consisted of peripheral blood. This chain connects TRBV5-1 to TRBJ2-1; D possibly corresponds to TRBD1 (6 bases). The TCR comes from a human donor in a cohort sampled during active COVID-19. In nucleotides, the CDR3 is TGCGCCAGCAGCTTGGCCGGGGCAGGGGAATATAGTGAGCAGTTCTTC. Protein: CASSLAGAGEYSEQFF.